The 8 T cell receptor beta chains presented below share a single source sample, sequenced in a study of cytomegalovirus exposure and HLA in healthy donors. The PCR employed 60 Vbeta primers together with 13 Jbeta primers. The assay was immunoSEQ multiplex PCR, and TCRdb's table has in-frame clones only and misses some. The sample lists 100,000 to 150,000 clones; 80% to 85% were seen once. Specimen: PBMCs. The receptors shown here come from a boy aged 5 to 17 in good health and CMV-seronegative.

This chain joins TRBV27 and TRBJ1-1, with D perhaps matching TRBD1 (5 bases). Trimming took off 1 base at V and 5 bases at J, with 14 bases between the two ends. Germline V gives CDR1 MNHEY, CDR2 SMNVEV (reference sequence). The CDR3 consists of 15 residues. The CDR3 reads CASSLLGRVVTEAFF. The CDR3 DNA is TGTGCCAGCAGTTTATTGGGCAGGGTAGTTACTGAAGCTTTCTTT.

The chain couples TRBV13 to TRBJ1-1; tentative D call: TRBD1 (5 bases). V shed 2 bases and J shed 4 bases, with 11 bases lying between them. The CDR3 runs to 14 residues. Looked up from germline, CDR1 is PRHDT and CDR2 is FYEKMQ (reference sequence). CDR3 nucleotide sequence: TGTGCCAGCAGCTTAAAGGGGCTAGGCACTGAAGCTTTCTTT. It yields the protein CASSLKGLGTEAFF.

CDR3 sequence reads: CASSLRSGNEQFF. DNA of the CDR3: TGTGCCAGCAGCTTACGTAGCGGCAATGAGCAGTTCTTC. The rearrangement joins TRBV7-9 to TRBJ2-1, with D possibly matching TRBD2 (6 bases). The CDR3 extends over 13 amino acids. The germline CDR1 and CDR2 sequences are SEHNR and FQNEAQ (reference sequence). Trimming pared 2 bases from V and 6 bases from J, leaving 8 bases between.

This chain connects TRBV5-1 to TRBJ2-1, with D possibly TRBD2 on 5 matching bases. The germline V and J ends were trimmed by 0 bases and 0 bases, with 10 bases remaining between them. CDR3 length equals 16 residues. The V gene's germline CDR1 is SGHRS and CDR2 YFSETQ. The CDR3 region is CASSLGDDYSYNEQFF. The CDR3 nucleotides read TGCGCCAGCAGCTTGGGGGATGACTACTCCTACAATGAGCAGTTCTTC. Full variable domain (rest looked up from reference TRBV5-1 and TRBJ2-1): KAGVTQTPRYLIKTRGQQVTLSCSPISGHRSVSWYQQTPGQGLQFLFEYFSETQRNKGNFPGRFSGRQFSNSRSEMNVSTLELGDSALYLCASSLGDDYSYNEQFFGPGTRLTVL.

The rearrangement links TRBV27 to TRBJ2-2; D possibly corresponds to TRBD1 (5 bases). The ends were cut back, 6 bases at V and 2 bases at J, with 16 bases in the middle. CDR3 length equals 16 residues. The germline V gene has CDR1 MNHEY and CDR2 SMNVEV (reference sequence). This CDR3 is CASRPRPRTNTGELFF. CDR3 bases: TGTGCCAGCAGGCCAAGACCAAGGACAAACACCGGGGAGCTGTTTTTT.

In DNA, the CDR3 is TGTGCCAGCCTGGGGCTACTCGGGGGGAATGGAACTGAAGCTTTCTTT. Its protein is CASLGLLGGNGTEAFF. The chain couples TRBV11-3 to TRBJ1-1; tentative D call: TRBD1 (5 bases). The CDR3 is 16 residues long. V was trimmed by 8 bases and J by 5 bases, leaving 24 bases between them. The germline V gene encodes CDR1 SGHNT and CDR2 YENEEA.

The table lists this clone with a few counts. CDR3 nucleotide sequence: TGTGCCAGTAGTATGCAGGGGTGGTATGGCTACACCTTC. Amino acids: CASSMQGWYGYTF. The chain employs TRBV19 and TRBJ1-2, with D tentatively TRBD1 (6 bases). This CDR3 is built from 13 residues. Trimming took off 3 bases at V and 5 bases at J, with 10 bases between the two ends. Germline V gene data show CDR1 as LNHDA and CDR2 as SQIVND (reference sequence). The full variable domain, rest sourced from reference TRBV19 and TRBJ1-2, is DGGITQSPKYLFRKEGQNVTLSCEQNLNHDAMYWYRQDPGQGLRLIYYSQIVNDFQKGDIAEGYSVSREKKESFPLTVTSAQKNPTAFYLCASSMQGWYGYTFGSGTRLTVV.

The V call is TRBV14, the J call TRBJ2-1, with TRBD1 identical over 7 bases. The CDR3 is 14 residues long. Germline V CDR1 and CDR2: SGHDN, FVKESK. V was pared by 2 bases and J by 8 bases, with 6 bases of the junction left unmatched. CDR3 amino acids: CASSQLTDRDEQFF. The CDR3 region has the DNA TGTGCCAGCAGCCAACTTACTGACAGGGATGAGCAGTTCTTC.